The 11 T cell receptor beta chains presented below share a single source sample, sequenced in a study of spatial heterogeneity in lung cancer. Specified time point: blood at routine non-recurrence follow-up after resection. TCRdb itself ran the 5' RACE reads through MiXCR, one entry per CDR3 protein. The sample lists roughly 4,200 distinct CDR3 sequences, roughly 24% occurring once. Sequenced material: PBMCs, taken at follow-up. These TCRs come from a male donor with early-stage non-small cell lung cancer.

This clonotype is termed large. The rearrangement links TRBV2 to TRBJ1-2, with TRBD1 matching 7 bases. The CDR3 runs 13 residues. Unmatched junction bases numbered 5, after V lost 3 bases and J lost 7 bases. The germline CDR1 and CDR2 sequences are SNHLY and FYNNEI. The CDR3 region is CASSDRDRIGYTF. CDR3 bases: TGTGCCAGCAGTGACCGGGACAGAATTGGCTACACCTTC.

This sequence joins TRBV11-3 and TRBJ2-7; D gene uncertain. The CDR3 has 14 residues. V lost 0 bases and J 3 bases, leaving 9 bases between the germline ends. Per germline, CDR1 SGHNT and CDR2 YENEEA. The DNA of the CDR3 is TGTGCCAGCAGCTTAGAATTAAGCGACTACGAGCAGTACTTC. Residues: CASSLELSDYEQYF.

This sequence joins TRBV28 and TRBJ1-5; D possibly corresponds to TRBD1 (6 bases). The V gene lost 7 bases and the J gene lost 4 bases, with 17 bases spanning the gap. CDR1 and CDR2 (germline): MDHEN, SYDVKM. CDR3 length: 15 residues. CDR3 sequence reads: CASKPQGRVNQPQHF. CDR3 sequence (DNA): TGTGCCAGCAAACCTCAGGGGCGAGTTAATCAGCCCCAGCATTTT.

The chain recombines TRBV9 with TRBJ2-1; D possibly corresponds to TRBD1 (5 bases). The germline V and J ends were trimmed by 0 bases and 2 bases, with 18 bases remaining between them. CDR1 and CDR2 from the germline V gene are SGDLS and YYNGEE. The CDR3 extends over 18 amino acids. The CDR3 DNA is TGTGCCAGCAGCGTAGAACCACAAGGACATACGGCCTACAATGAGCAGTTCTTC. Amino acid sequence: CASSVEPQGHTAYNEQFF. Full variable domain (rest looked up from reference TRBV9 and TRBJ2-1): DSGVTQTPKHLITATGQRVTLRCSPRSGDLSVYWYQQSLDQGLQFLIQYYNGEERAKGNILERFSAQQFPDLHSELNLSSLELGDSALYFCASSVEPQGHTAYNEQFFGPGTRLTVL.

This clonotype counts as large. This sequence joins TRBV19 and TRBJ2-7; 9 positions agree with TRBD2. Germline assignment: CDR1 LNHDA and CDR2 SQIVND (reference sequence). The trim removed 5 bases at V and 1 base at J, leaving 9 bases unmatched. This CDR3 spans 16 amino acids. The DNA for the CDR3 is TGTGCCAGTAGTGCTAGCGGGGTCTCAGGGTCCTACGAGCAGTACTTC. As protein: CASSASGVSGSYEQYF.

Sample share makes this clonotype medium-sized. V usage is TRBV2 and J usage is TRBJ1-2; TRBD1 agrees at 9 bases. V dropped 2 bases and J dropped 13; count of bases not matched to a gene: 8. Germline CDR1 SNHLY, CDR2 FYNNEI. The CDR3 sequence is 13 residues long. CDR3 DNA sequence: TGTGCCAGCAGTGAAAACCCGGGACAGGGCCCCACCTTC. It translates to CASSENPGQGPTF.

This chain connects TRBV7-9 to TRBJ2-5; TRBD1 is a possible D gene (5 bases). CDR3 size: 15 residues. With 2 bases removed from V and 1 base from J, the gap between germline ends came to 11 bases. The germline V gene has CDR1 SEHNR and CDR2 FQNEAQ (reference sequence). The CDR3 region is CASSLQRQFQETQYF. CDR3 DNA: TGTGCCAGCAGCTTACAGCGACAGTTCCAAGAGACCCAGTACTTC.

The sample holds a few counts of this clonotype. The rearrangement links TRBV20-1 to TRBJ2-7; D not certain. This CDR3 has 11 residues. CDR1 and CDR2 from the germline V gene are DFQATT and SNEGSKA (reference sequence). V lost 0 bases to trimming and J lost 2 bases, with 2 bases between them. CDR3 bases: TGCAGTGCTAGAGAAGCCTACGAGCAGTACTTC. This sequence encodes CSAREAYEQYF.

The rearrangement links TRBV4-3 to TRBJ1-6; D is unresolved. The CDR3 spans 15 residues. Germline V gene sequence: CDR1 LGHNA, CDR2 YSLEER. Trimming cost V 7 bases and J 6 bases, with 16 bases left between them. The CDR3: CASTPSSGSNSPLHF. CDR3 nucleotide sequence: TGCGCCAGCACCCCATCATCGGGGAGTAATTCACCCCTCCACTTT.

This clonotype was found many times. The J gene is TRBJ1-2, the V gene TRBV4-3, with D maybe TRBD1 (6 bases). The CDR3 sequence is 15 residues long. V was shortened by 0 bases and J by 4 bases, with 12 bases between the two germline ends. The V gene's germline CDR1 is LGHNA and CDR2 YSLEER. CDR3 protein: CASSQELQGVYGYTF. DNA of the CDR3: TGCGCCAGCAGCCAAGAATTACAGGGCGTCTATGGCTACACCTTC.

The gene calls are TRBV20-1 and TRBJ2-7; 15 positions agree with TRBD2. This CDR3 has 14 amino acids. V shed 7 bases, J shed 7 bases, and the junction held 8 bases outside the gene matches. The germline V gene encodes CDR1 DFQATT and CDR2 SNEGSKA (reference sequence). The CDR3 region has the DNA TGCAGTGTCCCAGGACTAGCGGGGGGGCAAGAGCAGTACTTC. Its translation is CSVPGLAGGQEQYF.